Reported below is one T cell receptor (beta chain). These data originate in a study of blood T cell repertoires in COVID-19. The CDR3 extends over 15 amino acids. V was clipped by 3 bases and J by 8 bases; unmatched bases: 8. Germline lookup yields CDR1 KGHDR and CDR2 SFDVKD. Profiled with immunoSEQ multiplex PCR; TCRdb holds only in-frame clones, not every one. Of nearly 250,000 clones detected, about 84% appear once; the ten largest clones hold approximately 2%. This TCR derives from a woman in her forties or fifties who had recovered from COVID-19. This sequence joins TRBV24-1 and TRBJ1-2; 10 nucleotides match TRBD1. Sequenced: PBMCs or T cells enriched from blood (not recorded which). The CDR3 DNA sequence: TGTGCCACCAGTGATAGCCGACAGGGGGCGAGGGGCTACACCTTC. Encoded protein: CATSDSRQGARGYTF.